The 27 T cell receptor beta chains below come from one sample, sequenced in a study of blood T cell repertoires in COVID-19. Measured with immunoSEQ multiplex PCR; TCRdb has only the in-frame clones, and not every one. In the table there are around 140,000 clones, about 87% of which are singletons. Sequencing used peripheral blood. The receptors were sampled from a man aged 60 to 69 with active or convalescent COVID-19.

This chain links TRBV6-6 with TRBJ2-7; 7 positions agree with TRBD1. This CDR3 contains 15 residues. The V gene end was trimmed by 2 bases and the J gene end by 3 bases; junction bases not matched to a gene: 7. Germline V gene lookup returns CDR1 MNHNY and CDR2 SVGAGI (reference sequence). CDR3 in DNA: TGTGCCAGCAGTTACCCCGGACAGGTTTACTACGAGCAGTACTTC. Protein: CASSYPGQVYYEQYF.

The chain combines TRBV21-1 with TRBJ2-5; the tabulated D call, TRBD2, remains unverified against the DNA. TRBV21-1 is listed as a pseudogene. This CDR3 is 16 amino acids long. CDR3 sequence reads: CASSKKRTGYQETQYF. CDR3 coding DNA: TGTGCCAGCAGCAAGAAAAGGACGGGGTACCAAGAGACCCAGTACTTC.

This clone was counted a single time. The gene calls are TRBV20-1 and TRBJ1-6; a possible D gene is TRBD1 (5 bases). This CDR3 spans 15 amino acids. CDR1 and CDR2 from the germline V gene are DFQATT and SNEGSKA (reference sequence). The V gene lost 3 bases and the J gene lost 7 bases, with 16 bases spanning the gap. CDR3 protein: CSASASGLGNSPLHF. The CDR3 coding sequence is TGCAGTGCTAGTGCATCAGGGTTAGGGAATTCACCCCTCCACTTT.

This chain links TRBV29-1 with TRBJ2-7, with TRBD1 matching 12 bases. This CDR3 is built from 13 residues. The V gene's germline CDR1 is SQVTM and CDR2 ANQGSEA. The V segment lost 6 bases and the J segment 6 bases; nucleotides outside the gene matches: 6. CDR3 nucleotide sequence: TGCAGCGTGGCCGGGACAGGGGGCCGCGAGCAGTACTTC. Protein sequence: CSVAGTGGREQYF.

In its sample, this clone was seen once. The rearrangement links TRBV19 to TRBJ1-5; D gene uncertain. The CDR3 covers 15 residues. Germline lookup yields CDR1 LNHDA and CDR2 SQIVND (reference sequence). Trimming took off 1 base at V and 2 bases at J, with 9 bases between the two ends. CDR3 residues: CASSIVPRGNQPQHF. The CDR3 DNA follows: TGTGCCAGTAGTATAGTACCGAGGGGCAATCAGCCCCAGCATTTT.

The V call is TRBV9, the J call TRBJ2-1; 12 bases agree with TRBD2. Trimming removed 4 bases from V and 6 bases from J; junction bases left unmatched: 5. The CDR3 is 15 amino acids. Germline-derived CDR1 and CDR2 are SGDLS and YYNGEE. The CDR3 DNA sequence: TGTGCCAGCAGCCCTAGCGGGAGGGCGTCCAATGAGCAGTTCTTC. It translates to CASSPSGRASNEQFF.

The V gene is TRBV9, the J gene TRBJ2-7; D may be TRBD2 (5 bases). CDR3 length: 15 amino acids. The V gene lost 4 bases and the J gene lost 0 bases, with 14 bases spanning the gap. Germline V CDR1 and CDR2: SGDLS, YYNGEE. The chain's CDR3 is CASSPRGSSSYEQYF. The CDR3 coding sequence is TGTGCCAGCAGCCCACGCGGGTCGAGCTCCTACGAGCAGTACTTC.

This chain connects TRBV6-6 to TRBJ2-1; 8 bases map to TRBD2. The CDR3 contains 12 residues. In germline, CDR1 is MNHNY, CDR2 SVGAGI (reference sequence). The V segment lost 5 bases and the J segment 9 bases; nucleotides outside the gene matches: 3. The CDR3 nucleotides read TGTGCCAGCAGTCGGACTAGCTTTGAGCAGTTCTTC. Protein product: CASSRTSFEQFF.

The chain uses TRBV10-3 and TRBJ2-7; no firm D call. CDR1 is ENHRY, CDR2 SYGVKD, per germline. This CDR3 is 12 amino acids long. Trimming took 0 bases from V and 5 from J, leaving 5 bases between them. CDR3 coding DNA: TGTGCCATCAGTGAGTCGAGCCACGAGCAGTACTTC. This sequence encodes CAISESSHEQYF.

The V gene is TRBV28, the J gene TRBJ1-2; 7 bases line up with TRBD1. The CDR3 totals 17 residues. CDR1 and CDR2 (germline): MDHEN, SYDVKM. V lost 6 bases and J lost 1; bases outside the gene matches: 14. The CDR3 coding sequence is TGTGCCAGCAGCCCCATTTCAGGGGGTAGGATTAACTATGGCTACACCTTC. Encoded protein: CASSPISGGRINYGYTF.

The CDR3 is CASRGTSNTGELFF. CDR3 bases: TGTGCCAGCAGAGGGACATCGAACACCGGGGAGCTGTTTTTT. V and J are TRBV2 and TRBJ2-2; a weak D match, TRBD1 (6 bases). Germline CDR1 SNHLY, CDR2 FYNNEI. V was trimmed by 6 bases and J by 0 bases, leaving 8 bases between them. This CDR3 region has 14 residues. Full variable domain (missing parts from reference TRBV2 and TRBJ2-2): EPEVTQTPSHQVTQMGQEVILRCVPISNHLYFYWYRQILGQKVEFLVSFYNNEISEKSEIFDDQFSVERPDGSNFTLKIRSTKLEDSAMYFCASRGTSNTGELFFGEGSRLTVL.

The chain is built from TRBV19 and TRBJ2-3; TRBD1 aligns across 11 bases. This CDR3 is 15 amino acids long. V gave up 5 bases and J gave up 3 bases; unmatched junction bases: 4. Germline V gene sequence: CDR1 LNHDA, CDR2 SQIVND (reference sequence). CDR3 nucleotide sequence: TGTGCCAGTAGTGTCCGGGACAGGGGGACAGATACGCAGTATTTT. Protein: CASSVRDRGTDTQYF.

This chain uses TRBV6-4 with TRBJ1-1, with TRBD1 identical over 8 bases. The CDR3 has 14 residues. The V gene end was trimmed by 5 bases and the J gene end by 8 bases; junction bases not matched to a gene: 10. Germline V CDR1 and CDR2: MRHNA, SNTAGT. CDR3 residues: CASSPRQGSSEAFF. CDR3 DNA: TGTGCCAGCAGTCCCCGACAGGGGAGTTCCGAAGCTTTCTTT.

The chain employs TRBV5-1 and TRBJ2-1, with 11 bases fitting TRBD2. The CDR3 is made up of 17 amino acids. Per germline, CDR1 SGHRS and CDR2 YFSETQ. The junction had 11 bases not matched to a gene; V was cut back by 0 bases and J by 9 bases. This CDR3 is CASSLAGLAGGPSEQFF. CDR3 nucleotide sequence: TGCGCCAGCAGCTTGGCCGGGTTAGCGGGAGGGCCATCTGAGCAGTTCTTC.

V gene TRBV18 combines with J gene TRBJ1-4; 9 bases map to TRBD1. Trimming at V came to 3 bases and at J to 1 base, leaving 3 bases not matched to a gene. The germline V gene encodes CDR1 KGHSH and CDR2 LQKENI. The CDR3 is 16 amino acids. The CDR3 DNA follows: TGTGCCAGCTCACCGGGACAGGGAAGAACTAATGAAAAACTGTTTTTT. Translated: CASSPGQGRTNEKLFF.

CDR3 region: CSAGTSGTYEQYF. CDR3 DNA: TGCAGCGCCGGGACTAGCGGGACCTACGAGCAGTACTTC. The V gene is TRBV29-1, the J gene TRBJ2-7; 13 bases are a match to TRBD2. J was trimmed by 2 bases and V by 7 bases; bases with no gene match: 2. The CDR3 is 13 amino acids. The germline CDR1 and CDR2 sequences are SQVTM and ANQGSEA.

The chain employs TRBV9 and TRBJ2-5; TRBD2 matches 9 bases. Unmatched junction bases numbered 10, after V lost 2 bases and J lost 5 bases. This CDR3 is 16 amino acids long. The germline V gene encodes CDR1 SGDLS and CDR2 YYNGEE. For the CDR3, the DNA is TGTGCCAGCAGCGTCCTCCCCGGGGCGGGGGGGGAGACCCAGTACTTC. Protein sequence: CASSVLPGAGGETQYF.

This chain joins TRBV19 and TRBJ2-3, with TRBD1 matching 7 bases. The V gene's germline CDR1 is LNHDA and CDR2 SQIVND (reference sequence). The CDR3 has 15 residues. After removal of 4 bases from V and 2 bases from J, the junction contained 6 bases not matched to a gene. CDR3 nucleotide sequence: TGTGCCAGTAGTAGTATGACAGGGCTCACAGATACGCAGTATTTT. This gives the protein CASSSMTGLTDTQYF.

The rearrangement joins TRBV5-1 to TRBJ1-6; 7 bases line up with TRBD1. Trimming at V came to 5 bases and at J to 10 bases, leaving 18 bases not matched to a gene. The germline gives CDR1 SGHRS, CDR2 YFSETQ. The CDR3 sequence is 17 residues long. The CDR3 DNA sequence: TGCGCCAGCAGACTCGCCGACATGACAGGGTGGAGGTCACCCCTCCACTTT. It encodes CASRLADMTGWRSPLHF.

This chain uses TRBV5-4 with TRBJ2-3, with a weak D call TRBD2 (5 bases). Trimming shortened V by 4 bases and J by 0 bases, and 12 bases separated the two germline ends. Per germline, CDR1 SGHNT and CDR2 YYREEE (reference sequence). The CDR3 has 15 residues. CDR3 DNA: TGTGCCAGCAGCGTCGGGGTAAAGAGCACAGATACGCAGTATTTT. Its translation: CASSVGVKSTDTQYF.

The chain uses TRBV3-1 (or the pseudogene TRBV3-2) and TRBJ1-3; the match to TRBD1 covers 8 bases. The V gene end was trimmed by 0 bases and the J gene end by 4 bases; junction bases not matched to a gene: 5. Per germline, CDR1 LGHDT and CDR2 YNNKEL (reference sequence). There are 16 residues in the CDR3. The CDR3 here is CASSQDWAGGGNTIYF. As DNA, the CDR3 is TGTGCCAGCAGCCAAGATTGGGCAGGGGGCGGAAACACCATATATTTT.

The rearrangement joins TRBV19 to TRBJ2-7, with a tentative D call TRBD2 (6 bases). V was trimmed by 3 bases and J by 2 bases, leaving 11 bases between them. Germline CDR1 reads LNHDA; CDR2 reads SQIVND (reference sequence). This CDR3 contains 14 residues. CDR3 nucleotide sequence: TGTGCCAGTAGTATGACGGGAGCGACCTACGAGCAGTACTTC. Amino acid sequence: CASSMTGATYEQYF.

The chain is built from TRBV6-5 and TRBJ2-3; D perhaps matches TRBD2 (6 bases). The V end lost 5 bases, the J end lost 2 bases, and 11 bases lay between the germline ends. The germline CDR1 and CDR2 sequences are MNHEY and SVGAGI. The CDR3 extends over 14 amino acids. The CDR3 DNA sequence: TGTGCCAGCAGTCCCTGGGACTTCACAGATACGCAGTATTTT. Translated, it gives CASSPWDFTDTQYF.

The gene calls are TRBV18 and TRBJ2-4; no definite D call. Trimming left V 0 bases short and J 0 bases short, with 3 bases between. The CDR3 spans 14 residues. CDR1 KGHSH and CDR2 LQKENI come from the germline V gene. The DNA for the CDR3 is TGTGCCAGCTCACCACCGGCAGCCAAAAACATTCAGTACTTC. This encodes CASSPPAAKNIQYF.

J is TRBJ2-1 and V is TRBV28; maybe TRBD2 (5 bases). This CDR3 comprises 15 residues. The germline V gene has CDR1 MDHEN and CDR2 SYDVKM. Trimming took 8 bases from V and 3 from J, leaving 17 bases between them. The CDR3 loop reads CASESPGRDYNEQFF. CDR3 sequence (DNA): TGTGCCAGCGAGTCCCCGGGGAGAGACTACAATGAGCAGTTCTTC.

The chain uses TRBV18 and TRBJ2-3; D might be TRBD1 (6 bases). CDR1 and CDR2 (germline): KGHSH, LQKENI. CDR3 length: 15 amino acids. The germline V and J ends were trimmed by 2 bases and 9 bases, with 18 bases remaining between them. CDR3 in amino acids: CASSPETGRQGTQYF. For the CDR3, the DNA is TGTGCCAGCTCACCAGAAACAGGGCGACAAGGGACGCAGTATTTT.

This clone was picked up one time. The rearrangement uses TRBV6-1 and TRBJ1-6; D might be TRBD1 (6 bases). CDR3 length equals 14 residues. Germline V lookup: CDR1 MNHNS, CDR2 SASEGT. V was cut by 1 base and J by 10 bases, with 11 bases left in between. CDR3 region: CASSEGGQPSPLHF. In DNA form, the CDR3 reads TGTGCCAGCAGTGAAGGTGGACAGCCATCACCCCTCCACTTT.